This T cell receptor (beta chain) was captured by sequencing in a study of human T cells and chemical hapten exposure. Study context: DPC 0.01% went on the upper back by patch test, with reading at 6 days. Across samples, TCR yields varied, mostly owing to small differences in pooled library volumes. Points from the study as a whole: Sensitization with DPC brought no change to TCRs above 1 in 1000 in frequency.

This clonotype has just a few counts. Its matching antigen is unknown. TCRdb re-called the RACE reads with MiXCR, one entry per CDR3 protein. The sample lists around 330,000 distinct CDR3 sequences, around 5% occurring once. Time point here: pre-sensitization, week 0. The treatment was: therapeutic diphenylcyclopropenone sensitization with weekly scalp DPC. Researchers extracted total RNA from unfractionated whole blood. The sequence came from a woman younger than 30 with alopecia areata. Some clones in this sample may be carry-over from other donors' samples. The sequencing used whole blood, collected in connection with sensitization to the hapten diphenylcyclopropenone (DPC).

CDR3 bases: TGTGCCAGCAGTTATGAGGGGGGCACGAACACTGAAGCTTTCTTT. This codes for CASSYEGGTNTEAFF. V is TRBV6-5 and J is TRBJ1-1, with D tentatively TRBD1 (6 bases). Trimming shortened V by 3 bases and J by 1 base, and 12 bases separated the two germline ends. The CDR3 extends over 15 amino acids. The V gene's germline CDR1 is MNHEY and CDR2 SVGAGI.